These T cell receptor beta chains were read from a single sample in a study of cytomegalovirus exposure and HLA in healthy donors. Method: immunoSEQ multiplex PCR; TCRdb's copy keeps in-frame clones and lacks some. The repertoire has about 82,000 clones, around 79% of them found once; the top ten carry roughly 13%. The sequenced material came from PBMCs. All receptors derive from a human donor in good health. CDR3s leave out the opening cysteine and the closing phenylalanine or tryptophan.

V gene	J gene	CDR3 protein
TRBV4-3	TRBJ1-4	ASSRPDSGEKLF
TRBV5-8	TRBJ2-7	ASSLGAGGGYSYEQY
TRBV21-1	TRBJ1-2	ASSNGTVGTRAYGYT
TRBV4-3	TRBJ2-3	ASSPGGLALADTQY
TRBV9	TRBJ2-2	ASSVGGWGTGELF
TRBV5-6	TRBJ1-1	ASSLEARGTEAF
TRBV4-1	TRBJ2-2	ASSHPEMNTGELF
TRBV10-3	TRBJ2-7	AIGDRGYREQY
TRBV19	TRBJ2-5	ASSSGLAAQETQY
TRBV4-3	TRBJ2-1	ASSQGEHNEQF
TRBV19	TRBJ1-5	ASSPHAGGQQNQPQH
TRBV2	TRBJ2-5	ASRPGQYLETQY
TRBV27	TRBJ1-1	ASSPTGLVNTEAF
TRBV5-1	TRBJ2-2	ASSHLPSKDTGELF
TRBV6-6	TRBJ1-3	ASSPQGRGSGNTIY
TRBV6-5	TRBJ1-5	ASSLVQGNQPQH
TRBV5-4	TRBJ1-1	ASSPDKQNTEAF
TRBV5-5	TRBJ1-1	ASSPFLRTEAF
TRBV2	TRBJ1-6	ASIKNRGSPLH
TRBV7-7	TRBJ2-2	ASSSREAGELF
TRBV29-1	TRBJ2-2	SVADRYTGELF
TRBV10-1	TRBJ2-7	ASRDSNSYEQY
TRBV5-4	TRBJ1-1	ASSRPTVNTEAF
TRBV27	TRBJ2-1	ASTGGGEQF
TRBV2	TRBJ1-5	ASSANSGNQPQH
TRBV7-2	TRBJ1-2	ASSLDSGRGYGYT
TRBV4-1	TRBJ1-5	ASSLPSTGNSNQPQH
TRBV14	TRBJ2-2	ASSQLDRGAGELF
TRBV29-1	TRBJ2-7	SVEDSGLAGGPYEQY
TRBV7-8	TRBJ1-1	ASSSPSGGLNTEAF
TRBV19	TRBJ2-1	ASSTTSGSYNEQF
TRBV6-6	TRBJ2-7	ASSYQGGPYEQY
TRBV5-5	TRBJ2-3	ASSLASSDTQY
TRBV2	TRBJ2-3	ASTLSTDTQY
TRBV5-1	TRBJ2-7	ASSVGLVPGEQY
TRBV6-1	TRBJ1-5	ASSEAAGTVYSNQPQN
TRBV29-1	TRBJ2-5	SVDNQETQY
TRBV5-1	TRBJ1-4	ASSFITGATNEKLF
TRBV5-6	TRBJ1-5	ASSRGWANQPQH
TRBV7-2	TRBJ2-3	ASSLVLAGGQDTQY
TRBV6-6	TRBJ1-1	ASSYSGGRVTEAF
TRBV5-6	TRBJ2-3	ASSPRQIRTDTQY
TRBV19	TRBJ1-3	ASTRQFSGNTIY
TRBV27	TRBJ1-6	ASSLNRVRDSPLH
TRBV4-1	TRBJ2-7	ASSQERRGSYEQY
TRBV4-1	TRBJ1-3	ASSQDGVSGNTIY
TRBV7-6	TRBJ1-2	ASSLLGSNGRHYGYT
TRBV11-2	TRBJ1-1	ASSRYTEAF
TRBV2	TRBJ1-2	ASSEARPGTAYGYT
TRBV9	TRBJ2-2	ASSGRTGAATGELF
TRBV5-1	TRBJ1-3	ASSLTPGSGNTIY